Presented here are 7 T cell receptor beta chains from one specimen sequenced in a study of CD8 T cells in Susac syndrome. Reverse transcription of roughly 0.5 to 1 ug RNA was carried out with random hexamers. One entry per CDR3 protein, called by TCRdb with MiXCR from the immunoSEQ multiplex PCR reads. The sample has roughly 75,000 distinct CDR3 sequences; approximately 93% are singletons. The specimen was CD4+ T cells from PBMCs. These receptors were obtained from a human donor with Susac syndrome.

The chain links TRBV6-4 to TRBJ2-4; D is possibly TRBD1 (5 bases). The length of the CDR3 is 20 residues. V lost 5 bases and J 0 bases, leaving 26 bases between the germline ends. Per germline, CDR1 MRHNA and CDR2 SNTAGT. CDR3 DNA sequence: TGTGCCAGCAGTCGTGTCGGAAGACAGACCCGACGTGTAGCCAAAAACATTCAGTACTTC. The encoded protein is CASSRVGRQTRRVAKNIQYF.

The rearrangement links TRBV6-2 or TRBV6-3 to TRBJ1-5; possible D gene TRBD1, 6 bases. CDR1 and CDR2 (germline): MNHEY, SVGEGT. Deletions cut 4 bases from V and 2 bases from J, with 15 bases between. This CDR3 region has 16 residues. The CDR3 region is CASSSWGRGGNQPQHF. CDR3 sequence (DNA): TGTGCCAGCAGTTCGTGGGGGCGCGGAGGCAATCAGCCCCAGCATTTT.

This chain joins TRBV11-3 and TRBJ2-5, with 15 bases aligning to TRBD2. The CDR3 has 15 amino acids. CDR1 and CDR2 from the germline V gene are SGHNT and YENEEA. Unmatched junction bases numbered 2, after V lost 4 bases and J lost 5 bases. Written as DNA, the CDR3 is TGTGCCAGCAGCTCGGGACTAGCGGGGGGCGAGACCCAGTACTTC. This codes for CASSSGLAGGETQYF. The whole variable domain, remainder taken from reference TRBV11-3 and TRBJ2-5, is EAGVVQSPRYKIIEKKQPVAFWCNPISGHNTLYWYLQNLGQGPELLIRYENEEAVDDSQLPKDRFSAERLKGVDSTLKIQPAELGDSAVYLCASSSGLAGGETQYFGPGTRLLVL.

V is TRBV18 and J is TRBJ1-4; D is unclear. Germline V gene lookup returns CDR1 KGHSH and CDR2 LQKENI. CDR3 length: 14 amino acids. The V gene lost 9 bases and the J gene lost 3 bases, with 14 bases spanning the gap. CDR3 residues: CASSRTAANEKLFF. CDR3 DNA: TGTGCCAGTTCCAGGACGGCGGCTAATGAAAAACTGTTTTTT.

The rearrangement joins TRBV7-2 to TRBJ2-5; D is uncertain. The V end was cut by 5 bases, the J end by 4 bases, with 14 bases between. The germline gives CDR1 SGHTA, CDR2 FQGNSA. The CDR3 has 14 residues. The CDR3 sequence is CASSPDRPVETQYF. CDR3 DNA: TGTGCCAGCAGCCCGGACCGACCAGTAGAGACCCAGTACTTC.

A remark on this clonotype: One end of the junction varies from germline; a read error may be responsible. V is TRBV3-1 and J is TRBJ2-1, with D perhaps TRBD2 (6 bases). The germline V gene encodes CDR1 LGHDT and CDR2 YNNKEL (reference sequence). The CDR3 loop spans 14 amino acids. CDR3 region: CACSQEEGRRGQFF. The CDR3 DNA is TGTGCCTGCAGCCAAGAGGAGGGGCGACGAGGGCAGTTCTTC.

The J gene is TRBJ2-1, the V gene TRBV20-1, with TRBD1 identical over 8 bases. Looked up from germline, CDR1 is DFQATT and CDR2 is SNEGSKA (reference sequence). This CDR3 contains 15 residues. J was trimmed by 2 bases and V by 3 bases; bases with no gene match: 6. CDR3 bases: TGCAGTGCTAGGAAACAGGGGGGACCCTACAATGAGCAGTTCTTC. Translated: CSARKQGGPYNEQFF.